Shown below are 24 T cell receptor beta chains from a single sample sequenced in a study of shared clonotypes between healthy human individuals. The method was immunoSEQ multiplex PCR; TCRdb's version includes in-frame clones alone and lacks a portion of them. The top ten hold 0.13% of the sample, which has 2 million to 2.5 million clones, 85% to 95% seen once. The sequencing sample was made of naive CD4+ T cells sorted from blood. Specified subset: CD45RA+ positively selected. Source of these receptors: a man younger than 35 in good health.

Regarding this clone: Other DNA sequences of this sample code for an identical CDR3. This chain connects TRBV9 to TRBJ2-2; D call uncertain. There are 15 residues in the CDR3. Germline CDR1 SGDLS, CDR2 YYNGEE. V was pared by 0 bases and J by 0 bases, with 6 bases between. CDR3 region: CASSVGAPNTGELFF. The CDR3 DNA is TGTGCCAGCAGCGTAGGGGCACCGAACACCGGGGAGCTGTTTTTT.

The CDR3 coding sequence is TGCGCCAGCAGCTCCCTGATGGCAGGGGGTTCTGGAAACACCATATATTTT. The encoded protein is CASSSLMAGGSGNTIYF. This rearrangement joins TRBV5-1 to TRBJ1-3, with 7 bases fitting TRBD1. Germline loops: CDR1 SGHRS, CDR2 YFSETQ. This CDR3 comprises 17 residues. Germline trimming cut 3 bases from V and 1 base from J; bases unmatched to any gene: 10. Full variable domain (rest looked up from reference TRBV5-1 and TRBJ1-3): KAGVTQTPRYLIKTRGQQVTLSCSPISGHRSVSWYQQTPGQGLQFLFEYFSETQRNKGNFPGRFSGRQFSNSRSEMNVSTLELGDSALYLCASSSLMAGGSGNTIYFGEGSWLTVV.

The chain recombines TRBV5-1 with TRBJ2-7; 13 bases are shared with TRBD2. V shed 8 bases, J shed 3 bases, and the junction held 8 bases outside the gene matches. The CDR3 runs 15 residues. Germline V CDR1 and CDR2: SGHRS, YFSETQ. The CDR3 DNA reads TGCGCCAGTAGGACTAGCGGGAGTGTCTACTACGAGCAGTACTTC. This sequence encodes CASRTSGSVYYEQYF.

The chain's CDR3 is CASSTLSGGYNSPLHF. The CDR3 region has the DNA TGTGCCAGTAGTACTCTGTCAGGGGGTTATAATTCACCCCTCCACTTT. This chain connects TRBV19 to TRBJ1-6; 7 bases match TRBD1. The CDR3 covers 16 residues. CDR1 LNHDA and CDR2 SQIVND come from the germline V gene (reference sequence). V was pared by 4 bases and J by 4 bases, with 7 bases of the junction left unmatched.

CDR3 residues: CASSPPGARGSGNTIYF. The DNA of the CDR3 is TGTGCCAGCTCACCACCGGGGGCGAGGGGGTCTGGAAACACCATATATTTT. The genes are TRBV18 and TRBJ1-3; maybe TRBD1 (6 bases). Trimming took 0 bases from V and 1 from J, leaving 13 bases between them. Looked up from germline, CDR1 is KGHSH and CDR2 is LQKENI. The CDR3 totals 17 residues.

The V and J genes are TRBV7-9 and TRBJ2-2, with no clear D. Per germline, CDR1 SEHNR and CDR2 FQNEAQ (reference sequence). The CDR3 sequence is 12 residues long. V was cut by 2 bases and J by 11 bases, with 9 bases left in between. This CDR3 reads CASSLPYSELFF. For the CDR3, the DNA is TGTGCCAGCAGCTTACCGTATTCAGAGCTGTTTTTT.

The chain combines TRBV6-1 with TRBJ2-7, with 11 bases fitting TRBD1. Unmatched junction bases numbered 8, after V lost 7 bases and J lost 3 bases. The germline gives CDR1 MNHNS, CDR2 SASEGT. This CDR3 is built from 15 residues. CDR3 sequence reads: CASIVYGTGGYEQYF. The CDR3 DNA reads TGTGCCAGCATTGTTTACGGGACAGGGGGCTACGAGCAGTACTTC.

The V and J genes are TRBV18 and TRBJ2-3; 8 bases agree with TRBD1. The trim removed 2 bases at V and 6 bases at J, leaving 10 bases unmatched. CDR3 length: 16 amino acids. Germline V gene sequence: CDR1 KGHSH, CDR2 LQKENI. CDR3 region: CASSPSLTGGKDTQYF. The CDR3 DNA follows: TGTGCCAGCTCACCATCCCTAACAGGGGGAAAGGATACGCAGTATTTT.

This clone was seen only once. The chain recombines TRBV15 with TRBJ1-5; D may be TRBD1 (5 bases). CDR3 length: 15 amino acids. Germline V gene data show CDR1 as LNHNV and CDR2 as YYDKDF (reference sequence). Trimming removed 7 bases from V and 3 bases from J, with 16 bases in between. CDR3 sequence reads: CATTQGFWDNQPQHF. The CDR3 bases are TGTGCCACCACCCAGGGTTTCTGGGACAATCAGCCCCAGCATTTT.

The V and J genes are TRBV28 and TRBJ2-7; D may be TRBD2 (6 bases). Trimming left V 6 bases short and J 4 bases short, with 19 bases between. This CDR3 region has 15 residues. The germline V gene encodes CDR1 MDHEN and CDR2 SYDVKM. CDR3 loop: CASRTPARAGYEQYF. The CDR3 DNA follows: TGTGCCAGCAGGACTCCGGCGAGGGCGGGATACGAGCAGTACTTC.

This clone has a single count. Since a much larger clone is just one base distant, this may be a read error. The CDR3 DNA follows: TGTGCCAGCAGTGTACTAGCGGGAGACTACGAGCAGTACTTC. Protein sequence: CASSVLAGDYEQYF. The rearrangement links TRBV25-1 to TRBJ2-7; the match to TRBD2 covers 11 bases. J was trimmed by 3 bases and V by 4 bases; bases with no gene match: 2. Germline V CDR1 and CDR2: MGHDK, SYGVNS. The CDR3 runs to 14 residues.

Concerning this clone: The sample contains more than one DNA sequence encoding this CDR3. The CDR3 region has the DNA TGTGCCACCAGCAGGGGACGGACCTACGAGCAGTACTTC. Its translation: CATSRGRTYEQYF. The rearrangement uses TRBV15 and TRBJ2-7, with D perhaps given as TRBD1 or TRBD2 (5 bases each). The germline V and J ends were trimmed by 3 bases and 2 bases, with 8 bases remaining between them. The CDR3 contains 13 residues. Germline values: CDR1 LNHNV, CDR2 YYDKDF (reference sequence). The full variable domain, completed using reference TRBV15 and TRBJ2-7, is DAMVIQNPRYQVTQFGKPVTLSCSQTLNHNVMYWYQQKSSQAPKLLFHYYDKDFNNEADTPDNFQSRRPNTSFCFLDIRSPGLGDTAMYLCATSRGRTYEQYFGPGTRLTVT.

The chain combines TRBV27 with TRBJ2-7; a weak D match, TRBD1 (6 bases). V lost 5 bases and J lost 7, with 15 bases in between. Germline V gene data show CDR1 as MNHEY and CDR2 as SMNVEV (reference sequence). The CDR3 is 13 residues long. CDR3 sequence (DNA): TGTGCCAGCAGTCTTAGACAGGAAGGGGAGCAGTACTTC. Its translation is CASSLRQEGEQYF.

Here the CDR3 reads CASSVDIYSYEQYF. The CDR3 bases are TGTGCCAGCAGCGTAGATATATACTCCTACGAGCAGTACTTC. The chain has TRBV9 and TRBJ2-7; unclear D gene. V was trimmed by 0 bases and J by 0 bases, leaving 7 bases between them. The CDR3 is 14 amino acids. The V gene's germline CDR1 is SGDLS and CDR2 YYNGEE.

This clone was detected only once. The chain has TRBV6-5 and TRBJ2-1; 8 nucleotides agree with TRBD2. CDR1 and CDR2 from the germline V gene are MNHEY and SVGAGI. The J segment lost 7 bases and the V segment lost 5 bases, leaving 10 bases of the junction unmatched. The CDR3 runs to 15 residues. The CDR3 sequence is CASSRPGLGENEQFF. DNA for the CDR3: TGTGCCAGCAGTCGGCCGGGACTAGGGGAGAATGAGCAGTTCTTC.

This chain connects TRBV10-3 to TRBJ2-7, with 9 bases lining up with TRBD2. CDR3 length: 12 amino acids. Per the germline V gene, CDR1 is ENHRY and CDR2 is SYGVKD. V lost 10 bases and J lost 0; bases outside the gene matches: 1. CDR3 nucleotides: TGTGCCAGTAGCGGGAGCTCCTACGAGCAGTACTTC. Protein product: CASSGSSYEQYF.

The chain is built from TRBV5-4 and TRBJ2-2, with D possibly TRBD1 on 6 matching bases. CDR1 and CDR2 (germline): SGHNT, YYREEE (reference sequence). Trimming shortened V by 3 bases and J by 1 base, and 7 bases separated the two germline ends. The CDR3 totals 14 residues. CDR3 nucleotides: TGTGCCAGCAGCTCACAGGGGAACACCGGGGAGCTGTTTTTT. Encoded protein: CASSSQGNTGELFF.

The gene calls are TRBV6-1 and TRBJ2-7; D gene uncertain. The V end lost 4 bases, the J end lost 3 bases, and 13 bases lay between the germline ends. The germline CDR1 and CDR2 sequences are MNHNS and SASEGT. The CDR3 contains 14 residues. The CDR3 region has the DNA TGTGCCAGCAGTGCCTACAACATAAACTACGAGCAGTACTTC. Amino acid sequence: CASSAYNINYEQYF.

This clone was counted once. This chain connects TRBV6-6 to TRBJ2-7; 9 nucleotides align to TRBD1. The V and J ends lost 1 base and 4 bases, in that order; junction bases with no gene match: 5. The CDR3 is made up of 15 amino acids. CDR1 and CDR2 from the germline V gene are MNHNY and SVGAGI (reference sequence). CDR3 protein: CASSYLSGTGYEQYF. DNA for the CDR3: TGTGCCAGCAGTTACTTATCTGGGACAGGGTACGAGCAGTACTTC.

The V gene is TRBV6-1, the J gene TRBJ1-4; the match to TRBD1 covers 9 bases. The germline V gene encodes CDR1 MNHNS and CDR2 SASEGT. This CDR3 spans 16 amino acids. J was trimmed by 7 bases and V by 4 bases; bases with no gene match: 10. In DNA form, the CDR3 reads TGTGCCAGCAGTGGAGCTCCGGGACAGGGAAGTGAAAAACTGTTTTTT. Protein product: CASSGAPGQGSEKLFF.

This chain uses TRBV5-1 with TRBJ1-1, with D perhaps matching TRBD1 (5 bases). Trimming took off 0 bases at V and 7 bases at J, with 16 bases between the two ends. From germline, CDR1 is SGHRS and CDR2 YFSETQ. The CDR3 runs 15 residues. The DNA for the CDR3 is TGCGCCAGCAGCTTGGATGGGACCTCCACCCTTGAAGCTTTCTTT. It codes for CASSLDGTSTLEAFF.

CDR3 region: CASKGEQGAETQYF. Written as DNA, the CDR3 is TGTGCCAGTAAGGGGGAACAGGGGGCAGAGACCCAGTACTTC. The chain employs TRBV19 and TRBJ2-5; 9 nucleotides line up with TRBD1. With V trimmed by 7 bases and J by 4 bases, 7 bases remained unmatched. The CDR3 extends over 14 amino acids. The germline CDR1 and CDR2 sequences are LNHDA and SQIVND (reference sequence).

The chain couples TRBV10-1 to TRBJ2-7, with D perhaps being TRBD1 or TRBD2 (6 bases each). Germline values: CDR1 WNHNN, CDR2 SYGVQD (reference sequence). V lost 4 bases to trimming and J lost 5 bases, with 18 bases between them. This CDR3 comprises 15 residues. CDR3 sequence reads: CASSGGAGTGNEQYF. The CDR3 nucleotides read TGCGCCAGCAGTGGGGGGGCAGGCACCGGGAACGAGCAGTACTTC.

The rearrangement joins TRBV28 to TRBJ1-2; 10 bases match TRBD1. The CDR3 has 16 amino acids. With 1 base clipped from V and 7 bases from J, the junction kept 9 bases outside the gene matches. Germline V gene lookup returns CDR1 MDHEN and CDR2 SYDVKM. Here the CDR3 DNA reads TGTGCCAGCAGTTTATATGGGACAGGGGATAGTCGTGGCTACACCTTC. Encoded protein: CASSLYGTGDSRGYTF.